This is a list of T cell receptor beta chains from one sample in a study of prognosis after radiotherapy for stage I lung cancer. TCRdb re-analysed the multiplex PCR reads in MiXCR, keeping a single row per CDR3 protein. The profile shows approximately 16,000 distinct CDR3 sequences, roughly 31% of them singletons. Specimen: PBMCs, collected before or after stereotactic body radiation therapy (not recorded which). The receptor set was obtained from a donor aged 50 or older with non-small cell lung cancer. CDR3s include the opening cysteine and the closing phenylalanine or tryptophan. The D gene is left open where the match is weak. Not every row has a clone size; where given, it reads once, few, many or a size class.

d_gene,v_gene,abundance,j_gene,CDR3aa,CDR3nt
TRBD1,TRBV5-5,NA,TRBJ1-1,CASSFGGDRLNTEASF,TGTGCCAGCAGCTTCGGTGGGGACAGATTGAACACTGAAGCTTCCTTT
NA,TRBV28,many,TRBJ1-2,CASSTGAYGYTF,TGTGCCAGCAGTACCGGGGCCTATGGCTACACCTTC
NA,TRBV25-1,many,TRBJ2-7,CASSVSGEQYF,TGTGCCAGCAGTGTAAGCGGCGAGCAGTACTTC
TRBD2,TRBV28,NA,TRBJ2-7,CASRSRWASGSSREQYF,TGTGCCAGTAGATCCCGCTGGGCTAGCGGGAGTTCGCGAGAGCAGTACTTC
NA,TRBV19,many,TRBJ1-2,CASRIQGMRGYTF,TGTGCCAGTAGAATCCAGGGGATGCGGGGCTACACCTTC
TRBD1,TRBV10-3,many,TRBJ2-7,CAISGGTGTKYEQYF,TGTGCCATCAGTGGGGGGACAGGGACTAAGTACGAGCAGTACTTC
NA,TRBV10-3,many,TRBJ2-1,CAISESYNEQFF,TGTGCCATCAGTGAATCCTACAATGAGCAGTTCTTC
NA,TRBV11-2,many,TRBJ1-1,CASSLEVAMNTEAFF,TGTGCCAGCAGCTTAGAGGTGGCGATGAACACTGAAGCTTTCTTT
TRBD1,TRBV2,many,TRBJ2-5,CASSLTGTGVWETQYF,TGTGCCAGCAGTCTTACCGGGACAGGGGTTTGGGAGACCCAGTACTTC
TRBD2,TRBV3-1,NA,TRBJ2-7,CASSRRLAGGSSSYEQYF,TGTGCCAGCAGCCGAAGACTAGCGGGAGGGAGTAGCTCCTACGAGCAGTACTTC
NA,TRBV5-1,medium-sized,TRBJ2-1,CASSLVPSAHNEQFF,TGCGCCAGCAGCTTGGTTCCATCGGCCCACAATGAGCAGTTCTTC
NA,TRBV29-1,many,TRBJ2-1,CSVEEPNEQFF,TGCAGCGTTGAAGAGCCCAATGAGCAGTTCTTC
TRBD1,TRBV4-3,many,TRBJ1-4,CASSQDWLRQGLGATNEKLFF,TGCGCCAGCAGCCAAGATTGGTTGAGACAGGGCTTGGGTGCAACTAATGAAAAACTGTTTTTT
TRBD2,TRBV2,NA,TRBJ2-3,CASTPDKNRGDTQYF,TGTGCCAGCACCCCGGACAAGAACCGGGGGGATACCCAGTATTTT
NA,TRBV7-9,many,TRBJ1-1,CASISARNTEAFF,TGTGCCAGCATCTCCGCCCGGAACACTGAAGCTTTCTTT
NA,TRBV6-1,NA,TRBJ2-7,CGIRDSGTPSYEQYF,TGTGGCATCAGAGACTCCGGGACTCCCTCCTACGAGCAGTACTTC
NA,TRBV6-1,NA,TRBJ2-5,CASSENPGHGIPTQYF,TGTGCCAGCAGTGAGAATCCGGGACATGGAATCCCGACCCAGTACTTC
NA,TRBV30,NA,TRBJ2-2,CAWIAPVPGELFF,TGTGCCTGGATTGCCCCCGTCCCCGGGGAGCTGTTTTTT
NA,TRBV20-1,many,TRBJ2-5,CSARSGAEQETQYF,TGCAGTGCTAGAAGTGGGGCCGAGCAAGAGACCCAGTACTTC
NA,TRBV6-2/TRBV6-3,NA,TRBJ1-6,CASSPAGGYSSPIHF,TGTGCCAGCAGTCCGGCGGGAGGGTATAGTTCACCCATCCACTTT
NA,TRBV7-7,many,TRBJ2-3,CASSLGSTDTQYF,TGTGCTAGCAGCTTAGGAAGCACAGATACGCAGTATTTT
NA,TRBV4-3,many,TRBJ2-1,CASSQESYNEQFF,TGCGCCAGCAGCCAAGAATCTTACAATGAGCAGTTCTTC